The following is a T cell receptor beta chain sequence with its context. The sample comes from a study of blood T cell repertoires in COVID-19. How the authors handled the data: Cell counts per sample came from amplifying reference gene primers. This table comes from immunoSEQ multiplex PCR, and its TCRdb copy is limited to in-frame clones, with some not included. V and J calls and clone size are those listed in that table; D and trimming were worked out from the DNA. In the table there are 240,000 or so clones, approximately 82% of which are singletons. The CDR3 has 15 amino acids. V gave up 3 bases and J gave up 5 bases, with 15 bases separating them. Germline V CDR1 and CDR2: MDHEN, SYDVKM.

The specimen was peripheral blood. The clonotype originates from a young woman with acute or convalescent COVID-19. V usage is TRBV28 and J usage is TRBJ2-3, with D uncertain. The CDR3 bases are TGTGCCAGCAGTTTGGCCCTAGAGTTATTAGATACGCAGTATTTT. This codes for CASSLALELLDTQYF.